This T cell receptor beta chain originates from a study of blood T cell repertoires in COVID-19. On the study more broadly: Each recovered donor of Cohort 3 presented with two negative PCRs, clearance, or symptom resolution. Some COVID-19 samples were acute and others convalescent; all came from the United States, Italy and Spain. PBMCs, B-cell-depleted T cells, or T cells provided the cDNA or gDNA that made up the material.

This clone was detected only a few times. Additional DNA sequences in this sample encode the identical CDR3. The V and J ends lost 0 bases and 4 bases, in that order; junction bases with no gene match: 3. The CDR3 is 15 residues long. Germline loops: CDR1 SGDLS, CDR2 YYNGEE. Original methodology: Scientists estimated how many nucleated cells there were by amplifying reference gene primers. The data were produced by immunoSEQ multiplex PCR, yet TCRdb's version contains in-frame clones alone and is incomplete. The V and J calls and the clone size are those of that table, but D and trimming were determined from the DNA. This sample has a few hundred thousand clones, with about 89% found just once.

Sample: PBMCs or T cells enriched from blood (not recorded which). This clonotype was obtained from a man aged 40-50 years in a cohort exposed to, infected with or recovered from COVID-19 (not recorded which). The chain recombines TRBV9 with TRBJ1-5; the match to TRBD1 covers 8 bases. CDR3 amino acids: CASSVGTGNNQPQHF. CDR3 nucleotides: TGTGCCAGCAGCGTAGGGACAGGGAATAATCAGCCCCAGCATTTT. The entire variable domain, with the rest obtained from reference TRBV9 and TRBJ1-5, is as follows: DSGVTQTPKHLITATGQRVTLRCSPRSGDLSVYWYQQSLDQGLQFLIQYYNGEERAKGNILERFSAQQFPDLHSELNLSSLELGDSALYFCASSVGTGNNQPQHFGDGTRLSIL.